The 3 T cell receptor beta chains below come from one sample, sequenced in a study of T-cell memory formation after mild COVID-19. Via MiXCR, TCRdb re-called the 5' RACE reads, giving one row per CDR3 protein. The sample lists 150,000 to 200,000 distinct CDR3 sequences; more than 9% were seen once. Input material: PBMCs or a T cell subset sorted from them (not recorded which). These receptors were collected from a man younger than 35 who had mild COVID-19 (a few samples of this study predate the infection). Cell type and time point are not known.

The CDR3 region is CASSFTTTSPLQETQYF. In DNA form, the CDR3 reads TGCGCCAGCAGCTTTACGACGACTAGCCCCCTACAAGAGACGCAGTATTTT. The V and J genes are TRBV5-1 and TRBJ2-3, with TRBD2 matching over 7 bases. Germline assignment: CDR1 SGHRS and CDR2 YFSETQ. This CDR3 contains 17 residues. The ends lost 2 bases at V and 9 bases at J; junction bases unmatched: 18. The variable domain in full, with the rest retrieved from reference TRBV5-1 and TRBJ2-3, is KAGVTQTPRYLIKTRGQQVTLSCSPISGHRSVSWYQQTPGQGLQFLFEYFSETQRNKGNFPGRFSGRQFSNSRSEMNVSTLELGDSALYLCASSFTTTSPLQETQYFGPGTRLTVL.

This clonotype was seen only a few times. This chain uses TRBV5-1 with TRBJ2-2; 8 bases align to TRBD1. This CDR3 contains 16 residues. From germline, CDR1 is SGHRS and CDR2 YFSETQ. Unmatched junction bases numbered 6, after V lost 4 bases and J lost 1 base. The CDR3: CASSHQGAQNTGELFF. CDR3 nucleotides: TGCGCCAGCAGCCATCAGGGGGCGCAGAACACCGGGGAGCTGTTTTTT. The full variable domain, completed using reference TRBV5-1 and TRBJ2-2, is KAGVTQTPRYLIKTRGQQVTLSCSPISGHRSVSWYQQTPGQGLQFLFEYFSETQRNKGNFPGRFSGRQFSNSRSEMNVSTLELGDSALYLCASSHQGAQNTGELFFGEGSRLTVL.

This clonotype came up a few times. V usage is TRBV7-2 and J usage is TRBJ2-5; D gene ambiguous. This CDR3 region has 14 residues. Between the trimmed V and J ends, which lost 0 bases and 7 bases, there was a span of 12 bases. CDR1 and CDR2 from the germline V gene are SGHTA and FQGNSA. The CDR3 nucleotides are TGTGCCAGCAGCTTAGCGAAAAGGGATGGGACCCAGTACTTC. Protein sequence: CASSLAKRDGTQYF.